These 25 T cell receptor beta chains originate from one sample sequenced in a study of OX40 agonist ivuxolimab in advanced cancers. This table comes from immunoSEQ multiplex PCR, and its TCRdb copy is limited to in-frame clones, with some not included. Counted here are around 57,000 clones, approximately 82% occurring once; the ten biggest clones make up 0.52%. Sequencing used CD4+ or CD8+ T cells sorted from blood, obtained in a trial of the OX40 agonist ivuxolimab. These receptors all stem from an adult with an advanced solid tumor such as melanoma, head and neck, liver or kidney cancer.

The V gene is TRBV6-5, the J gene TRBJ2-5; D is ambiguous. The J call could be wrong; TRBJ2-7 is a better fit for the DNA end. The V gene's germline CDR1 is MNHEY and CDR2 SVGAGI. The CDR3 length is 11 residues. In DNA, the CDR3 is TGTGCCAGCAGTTACACGGGCGAGCAGTACTTC. It specifies CASSYTGEQYF.

This rearrangement joins TRBV18 to TRBJ1-3; possibly TRBD1 for D (5 bases). The CDR3 consists of 14 residues. V lost 5 bases to trimming and J lost 0 bases, with 8 bases between them. CDR1 and CDR2 (germline): KGHSH, LQKENI. The CDR3 region is CASSEGHSGNTIYF. The CDR3 DNA follows: TGTGCCAGCTCAGAGGGGCACTCTGGAAACACCATATATTTT.

The chain joins TRBV7-2 to TRBJ2-7; a weak D match, TRBD1 (5 bases). This CDR3 has 15 amino acids. Germline V lookup: CDR1 SGHTA, CDR2 FQGNSA. Trimming pared 5 bases from V and 3 bases from J, leaving 17 bases between. CDR3: CASSLRPGRGYEQYF. The CDR3 DNA is TGTGCCAGCAGCCTTCGACCCGGAAGGGGCTACGAGCAGTACTTC. Using reference TRBV7-2 and TRBJ2-7 for the parts outside the CDR3, the full variable domain is GAGVSQSPSNKVTEKGKDVELRCDPISGHTALYWYRQSLGQGLEFLIYFQGNSAPDKSGLPSDRFSAERTGGSVSTLTIQRTQQEDSAVYLCASSLRPGRGYEQYFGPGTRLTVT.

This chain links TRBV10-3 with TRBJ1-2; D gene unclear. This CDR3 region has 15 residues. Germline CDR1 reads ENHRY; CDR2 reads SYGVKD. Trimming stripped 2 bases from V and 5 bases from J, with 15 bases between. The CDR3 loop reads CAISEAVSRMYGYTF. The CDR3 nucleotides read TGTGCCATCAGTGAGGCGGTGTCCCGTATGTATGGCTACACCTTC.

The chain employs TRBV7-8 and TRBJ1-4; perhaps TRBD1 as D (5 bases). This CDR3 comprises 17 residues. The germline CDR1 and CDR2 sequences are SGHVS and FQNEAQ. The V gene lost 0 bases and the J gene lost 0 bases, with 11 bases spanning the gap. The CDR3 loop is CASSLAQAPATNEKLFF. CDR3 bases: TGTGCCAGCAGCTTAGCACAGGCGCCCGCAACTAATGAAAAACTGTTTTTT.

The V call is TRBV28, the J call TRBJ2-5, with a possible D match to TRBD2 (5 bases). V was trimmed by 2 bases and J by 4 bases, leaving 8 bases between them. Per the germline V gene, CDR1 is MDHEN and CDR2 is SYDVKM. The CDR3 length is 13 residues. The CDR3 DNA sequence: TGTGCCAGCAGTTTACCGGGGTCAGAGACCCAGTACTTC. Protein sequence: CASSLPGSETQYF.

This clone appeared a single time. The chain couples TRBV6-1 to TRBJ2-5; TRBD2 matches at 12 bases. The germline gives CDR1 MNHNS, CDR2 SASEGT. The CDR3 consists of 15 residues. V shed 5 bases and J 5 bases; nucleotides not matched to a gene: 6. The CDR3 reads CASSSLAGGWETQYF. CDR3 DNA: TGTGCCAGCAGTTCACTAGCGGGAGGATGGGAGACCCAGTACTTC.

The gene calls are TRBV5-6 and TRBJ2-7; D is unresolved. This CDR3 has 13 residues. Trimming took off 3 bases at V and 1 base at J, with 8 bases between the two ends. The germline gives CDR1 SGHDT, CDR2 YYEEEE. DNA for the CDR3: TGTGCCAGCAGCTACGGGTTTTCCTACGAGCAGTACTTC. It encodes CASSYGFSYEQYF.

The chain links TRBV18 to TRBJ2-2; 10 bases fit TRBD2. The germline V gene encodes CDR1 KGHSH and CDR2 LQKENI. V shed 5 bases and J 5 bases; nucleotides not matched to a gene: 5. There are 15 residues in the CDR3. The CDR3 DNA follows: TGTGCCAGCTCAGCCCTAGCGGGAGAGACCGGGGAGCTGTTTTTT. This translates into CASSALAGETGELFF.

The chain links TRBV30 to TRBJ2-3, with D perhaps matching TRBD2 (5 bases). Trimming cost V 4 bases and J 7 bases, with 18 bases left between them. Germline V gene lookup returns CDR1 GTSNPN and CDR2 SVGIG (reference sequence). CDR3 length: 14 amino acids. DNA for the CDR3: TGTGCCTGGACTACACAGCGGAGAGGGTATACGCAGTATTTT. This codes for CAWTTQRRGYTQYF.

The chain couples TRBV9 to TRBJ2-7; D uncertain. The CDR3 covers 14 residues. Trimming took off 0 bases at V and 1 base at J, with 8 bases between the two ends. Per the germline V gene, CDR1 is SGDLS and CDR2 is YYNGEE. CDR3 region: CASSVATRSYEQYF. CDR3 nucleotides: TGTGCCAGCAGCGTAGCTACGCGGTCCTACGAGCAGTACTTC.

This clone was counted once. The J gene is TRBJ1-2, the V gene TRBV5-1; no reliable D call. The CDR3 has 13 residues. CDR1 and CDR2 (germline): SGHRS, YFSETQ. With 0 bases removed from V and 5 bases from J, the gap between germline ends came to 8 bases. The CDR3 DNA reads as TGCGCCAGCAGCTTGGCCAACGGTTATGGCTACACCTTC. Translated: CASSLANGYGYTF. The full variable domain, in which reference TRBV5-1 and TRBJ1-2 provide the parts outside the CDR3, is KAGVTQTPRYLIKTRGQQVTLSCSPISGHRSVSWYQQTPGQGLQFLFEYFSETQRNKGNFPGRFSGRQFSNSRSEMNVSTLELGDSALYLCASSLANGYGYTFGSGTRLTVV.

This chain connects TRBV7-2 to TRBJ2-5; D is undetermined. The CDR3 length is 13 residues. The V gene's germline CDR1 is SGHTA and CDR2 FQGNSA. Trimming removed 2 bases from V and 0 bases from J, with 4 bases in between. The CDR3 here is CASSLSHQETQYF. The CDR3 nucleotides are TGTGCCAGCAGCTTAAGTCACCAAGAGACCCAGTACTTC.

The chain recombines TRBV6-6 with TRBJ2-7; weak D call: TRBD1 (6 bases). The CDR3 consists of 14 residues. The germline V gene has CDR1 MNHNY and CDR2 SVGAGI (reference sequence). V was trimmed by 0 bases and J by 3 bases, leaving 9 bases between them. The CDR3 protein is CASSYSKTGYEQYF. The CDR3 coding sequence is TGTGCCAGCAGTTACTCTAAGACAGGCTACGAGCAGTACTTC.

This chain joins TRBV5-1 and TRBJ2-3; D gene uncertain. With 0 bases removed from V and 2 bases from J, the gap between germline ends came to 16 bases. The CDR3 has 17 amino acids. Germline lookup yields CDR1 SGHRS and CDR2 YFSETQ. CDR3 in amino acids: CASSLDGVTAFTDTQYF. CDR3 nucleotide sequence: TGCGCCAGCAGCTTGGATGGTGTAACAGCATTCACAGATACGCAGTATTTT. Filled out from reference TRBV5-1 and TRBJ2-3, the complete variable domain reads KAGVTQTPRYLIKTRGQQVTLSCSPISGHRSVSWYQQTPGQGLQFLFEYFSETQRNKGNFPGRFSGRQFSNSRSEMNVSTLELGDSALYLCASSLDGVTAFTDTQYFGPGTRLTVL.

This chain joins TRBV7-9 and TRBJ2-4; 13 positions agree with TRBD2. J was trimmed by 1 base and V by 4 bases; bases with no gene match: 10. CDR3 size: 19 residues. CDR1 and CDR2 from the germline V gene are SEHNR and FQNEAQ (reference sequence). CDR3 sequence reads: CASSSGLAGEVGAKNIQYF. The CDR3 nucleotides read TGTGCCAGCAGCTCAGGACTAGCGGGAGAGGTCGGGGCCAAAAACATTCAGTACTTC.

The CDR3 protein is CASRPAGGNTEAFF. CDR3 in DNA: TGCGCCAGCAGGCCGGCGGGCGGGAACACTGAAGCTTTCTTT. V gene TRBV4-3 combines with J gene TRBJ1-1; no reliable D call. The CDR3 totals 14 residues. CDR1 and CDR2 from the germline V gene are LGHNA and YSLEER. Trimming took 6 bases from V and 1 from J, leaving 12 bases between them.

V and J are TRBV19 and TRBJ1-3; D is undetermined. The V gene's germline CDR1 is LNHDA and CDR2 SQIVND (reference sequence). The CDR3 sequence is 12 residues long. V lost 6 bases to trimming and J lost 4 bases, with 7 bases between them. DNA of the CDR3: TGTGCCAGTAGGTCCGCGGGAAACACCATATATTTT. Protein: CASRSAGNTIYF.

The sample holds one count of this clone. This specimen includes other DNA sequences encoding the same CDR3. The V and J genes are TRBV6-5 and TRBJ2-7; TRBD1 matches 9 bases. In germline, CDR1 is MNHEY, CDR2 SVGAGI. Trimming took 8 bases from V and 7 from J; bases not matched to a gene: 9. The CDR3 covers 13 residues. DNA for the CDR3: TGTGCCAGCCGGGTACAGGGGGCGCGGGAGCAGTACTTC. This encodes CASRVQGAREQYF.

The V gene is TRBV6-6, the J gene TRBJ2-5, with 8 bases matching TRBD1. The end of the DNA is better explained by TRBJ2-7, so the J call may be wrong. Germline V gives CDR1 MNHNY, CDR2 SVGAGI (reference sequence). The CDR3 covers 15 residues. The CDR3 DNA reads TGTGCCAGCAGTTCATCCTGGACAGGGACTTACGAGCAGTACTTC. It codes for CASSSSWTGTYEQYF.

The CDR3 spells CAISVGAGETQYF. The CDR3 DNA sequence: TGTGCCATCAGTGTTGGGGCGGGGGAGACCCAGTACTTC. The chain uses TRBV10-3 and TRBJ2-5; TRBD2 might be the D (6 bases). The CDR3 spans 13 residues. V was trimmed by 4 bases and J by 5 bases, leaving 11 bases between them. Germline CDR1 is ENHRY and CDR2 is SYGVKD.

The chain couples TRBV19 to TRBJ2-5; a weak D match, TRBD1 (5 bases). Trimming took 5 bases from V and 3 from J, leaving 19 bases between them. Germline assignment: CDR1 LNHDA and CDR2 SQIVND (reference sequence). The CDR3 totals 16 residues. The CDR3 region has the DNA TGTGCCAGTAGTTCCTCAGGGTCGTGGGTGGAAGAGACCCAGTACTTC. This translates into CASSSSGSWVEETQYF.

The chain is built from TRBV30 and TRBJ1-5; 9 nucleotides agree with TRBD1. J gave up 7 bases and V 2 bases, and 6 bases lay outside the gene matches. Germline V gene data show CDR1 as GTSNPN and CDR2 as SVGIG (reference sequence). CDR3 length: 14 amino acids. CDR3 amino acids: CAWSFTGGGQPQHF. The CDR3 nucleotides read TGTGCCTGGAGTTTTACAGGGGGCGGGCAGCCCCAGCATTTT.

In its sample, this clone was seen once. This chain joins TRBV7-9 and TRBJ2-3; D not resolved. Germline CDR1 SEHNR, CDR2 FQNEAQ (reference sequence). CDR3 length: 13 residues. V lost 6 bases and J lost 5, with 12 bases in between. CDR3 residues: CASSLTHGDTQYF. The CDR3 DNA sequence: TGTGCCAGCAGTTTGACCCACGGAGATACGCAGTATTTT.

V and J are TRBV5-4 and TRBJ2-3; D is unresolved. The CDR3 extends over 13 amino acids. Germline V gene lookup returns CDR1 SGHNT and CDR2 YYREEE (reference sequence). With 0 bases removed from V and 2 bases from J, the gap between germline ends came to 4 bases. The CDR3 region has the DNA TGTGCCAGCAGCTTGGGTAACACAGATACGCAGTATTTT. Residues: CASSLGNTDTQYF.